Shown below are 29 T cell receptor beta chains from a single sample sequenced in a study of T cell responses to AZD1222 COVID-19 vaccine. Clones were sequenced by immunoSEQ multiplex PCR, and TCRdb holds only the in-frame ones, with some missing. Of 60,000 to 90,000 clones in the sample, over 75% were seen once. The sample in question was peripheral blood, obtained 28 days after the second AZD1222 dose. Source of these receptors: an adult who received the AZD1222 COVID-19 vaccine.

This clone was seen only a few times. The V gene is TRBV10-2, the J gene TRBJ2-1; D tentatively reads TRBD1 or TRBD2 (6 bases each). The CDR3 loop spans 14 amino acids. V lost 0 bases, J lost 10 bases, and 13 bases lay in between. The V gene's germline CDR1 is WSHSY and CDR2 SAAADI. CDR3 DNA sequence: TGCGCCAGCAGTGAGTCTAAGGGGGGTAGGGAGCAGTTCTTC. Translation: CASSESKGGREQFF.

V gene TRBV9 combines with J gene TRBJ1-1; possibly TRBD1 for D (5 bases). The CDR3 totals 13 residues. The germline gives CDR1 SGDLS, CDR2 YYNGEE. V lost 5 bases and J 1 base, leaving 9 bases between the germline ends. Here the CDR3 reads CASSWGSNTEAFF. CDR3 in DNA: TGTGCCAGCAGTTGGGGGTCGAACACTGAAGCTTTCTTT.

The chain recombines TRBV5-1 with TRBJ2-3, with 7 positions matching TRBD2. Germline V gene lookup returns CDR1 SGHRS and CDR2 YFSETQ. Trimming at V came to 4 bases and at J to 2 bases, leaving 10 bases not matched to a gene. This CDR3 has 16 amino acids. CDR3 nucleotides: TGCGCCAGCAGCCGCCCTGAGGGGAGGGACACAGATACGCAGTATTTT. Translated, it gives CASSRPEGRDTDTQYF. Based on the CDR3 plus reference TRBV5-1 and TRBJ2-3, the full variable domain is KAGVTQTPRYLIKTRGQQVTLSCSPISGHRSVSWYQQTPGQGLQFLFEYFSETQRNKGNFPGRFSGRQFSNSRSEMNVSTLELGDSALYLCASSRPEGRDTDTQYFGPGTRLTVL.

CDR3 nucleotide sequence: TGTGCCTGGAGTATGGGTTATAATTCACCCCTCCACTTT. This encodes CAWSMGYNSPLHF. The V and J genes are TRBV30 and TRBJ1-6; D remains unclear. CDR3 size: 13 residues. Germline CDR1 reads GTSNPN; CDR2 reads SVGIG (reference sequence). Trimming stripped 2 bases from V and 4 bases from J, with 6 bases between.

The chain uses TRBV20-1 and TRBJ1-5; D remains ambiguous. With 3 bases removed from V and 5 bases from J, the gap between germline ends came to 11 bases. The CDR3 has 13 amino acids. The germline V gene has CDR1 DFQATT and CDR2 SNEGSKA (reference sequence). The DNA for the CDR3 is TGCAGTGCTAGTCCTGGGATCGATCAGCCCCAGCATTTT. This codes for CSASPGIDQPQHF.

The chain joins TRBV5-1 to TRBJ1-4; 7 bases line up with TRBD1. Germline CDR1 reads SGHRS; CDR2 reads YFSETQ. With 0 bases clipped from V and 3 bases from J, the junction kept 5 bases outside the gene matches. The CDR3 consists of 16 residues. CDR3 coding DNA: TGCGCCAGCAGCTTGGGACAGGGAATATCTAATGAAAAACTGTTTTTT. Translating gives CASSLGQGISNEKLFF.

V usage is TRBV11-2 and J usage is TRBJ2-7; tentatively, D is TRBD2 (6 bases). The CDR3 is 16 residues long. CDR1 is SGHAT, CDR2 FQNNGV, per germline. The V end lost 1 base, the J end lost 3 bases, and 16 bases lay between the germline ends. The CDR3 bases are TGTGCCAGCAGCTTAGTTTCAGGTTGGGAGGTCTACGAGCAGTACTTC. Protein: CASSLVSGWEVYEQYF.

V and J are TRBV11-2 and TRBJ2-2; unclear D gene. This CDR3 contains 13 residues. Germline CDR1 and CDR2: SGHAT and FQNNGV. Trimming took off 5 bases at V and 7 bases at J, with 11 bases between the two ends. CDR3 amino acids: CASSPIVVGELFF. CDR3 in DNA: TGTGCCAGCAGCCCTATAGTTGTCGGGGAGCTGTTTTTT.

The J gene is TRBJ1-2, the V gene TRBV7-2; tentative D call: TRBD1 (5 bases). The CDR3 runs to 13 residues. Germline CDR1 and CDR2: SGHTA and FQGNSA. Deletions cut 1 base from V and 6 bases from J, with 9 bases between. CDR3 region: CASSLDGADGYTF. CDR3 DNA sequence: TGTGCCAGCAGCTTAGACGGGGCGGATGGCTACACCTTC.

The rearrangement links TRBV5-1 to TRBJ1-2, with 10 bases lining up with TRBD1. V dropped 4 bases and J dropped 8; count of bases not matched to a gene: 8. Germline V gene sequence: CDR1 SGHRS, CDR2 YFSETQ. This CDR3 has 14 residues. CDR3 region: CASSTGQGLSGYTF. As DNA, the CDR3 is TGCGCCAGCAGCACGGGACAGGGGCTTAGCGGCTACACCTTC.

This clone was counted a single time. This chain uses TRBV7-9 with TRBJ2-7, with D perhaps TRBD2 (5 bases). The CDR3 is 11 amino acids. CDR1 SEHNR and CDR2 FQNEAQ come from the germline V gene (reference sequence). Trimming shortened V by 3 bases and J by 6 bases, and 6 bases separated the two germline ends. The CDR3 nucleotides read TGTGCCAGCAGCTTCGCGGGCGAGCAGTACTTC. The encoded protein is CASSFAGEQYF.

J is TRBJ2-7 and V is TRBV10-3, with a weak D call TRBD1 (6 bases). CDR1 and CDR2 (germline): ENHRY, SYGVKD. The CDR3 has 13 residues. Trimming shortened V by 6 bases and J by 1 base, and 10 bases separated the two germline ends. CDR3 protein: CAIRGDISYEQYF. The CDR3, as DNA: TGTGCCATCAGGGGGGACATTTCCTACGAGCAGTACTTC.

The genes are TRBV6-2 or TRBV6-3 and TRBJ1-1, with TRBD1 matching over 7 bases. In germline, CDR1 is MNHEY, CDR2 SVGEGT. Trimming removed 4 bases from V and 0 bases from J; junction bases left unmatched: 5. This CDR3 spans 15 amino acids. CDR3 sequence: CASSSQGEMNTEAFF. The CDR3 nucleotides read TGTGCCAGCAGTTCCCAGGGGGAAATGAACACTGAAGCTTTCTTT.

The V gene is TRBV7-3, the J gene TRBJ1-2; TRBD1 aligns across 10 bases. V shed 5 bases and J 2 bases; nucleotides not matched to a gene: 2. The CDR3 is made up of 14 amino acids. CDR1 SGHTA and CDR2 FQGTGA come from the germline V gene. The CDR3 loop reads CASSLGQGNYGYTF. The CDR3 DNA sequence: TGTGCCAGCAGCCTGGGACAGGGGAACTATGGCTACACCTTC.

This clone was observed a few times. The rearrangement uses TRBV4-1 and TRBJ1-4; no clear D. The CDR3 has 21 amino acids. Per germline, CDR1 MGHRA and CDR2 YSYEKL. V gave up 1 base and J gave up 4 bases, with 28 bases separating them. CDR3 in DNA: TGCGCCAGCAGCCAAGTCAATAGACCGACCGCCGTATCTACGATTAATGAAAAACTGTTTTTT. Protein sequence: CASSQVNRPTAVSTINEKLFF.

The chain uses TRBV7-3 and TRBJ1-1; D is possibly TRBD1 (5 bases). The CDR3 extends over 15 amino acids. Germline values: CDR1 SGHTA, CDR2 FQGTGA. Trimming cost V 5 bases and J 1 base, with 14 bases left between them. This chain's CDR3 is CASSPSTGANTEAFF. DNA of the CDR3: TGTGCCAGCAGCCCCTCAACCGGGGCGAACACTGAAGCTTTCTTT.

The chain has TRBV11-3 and TRBJ1-1, with TRBD1 identical over 7 bases. From germline, CDR1 is SGHNT and CDR2 YENEEA. This CDR3 comprises 14 residues. Germline trimming cut 4 bases from V and 4 bases from J; bases unmatched to any gene: 6. The CDR3 loop is CASSSRGRSTEAFF. The CDR3 coding sequence is TGTGCCAGCAGCTCCAGGGGGAGATCCACTGAAGCTTTCTTT.

The gene calls are TRBV28 and TRBJ1-5; TRBD1 is a possible D gene (6 bases). V was clipped by 4 bases and J by 4 bases, with 20 bases between them. The CDR3 contains 17 residues. CDR1 and CDR2 (germline): MDHEN, SYDVKM. The CDR3 DNA reads as TGTGCCAGCAGTTCTCGGCCGGACAGACCAAATAATCAGCCCCAGCATTTT. Translated, it gives CASSSRPDRPNNQPQHF.

The chain has TRBV24-1 and TRBJ2-5, with 13 bases fitting TRBD2. Trimming removed 4 bases from V and 5 bases from J; junction bases left unmatched: 6. Per germline, CDR1 KGHDR and CDR2 SFDVKD. CDR3 length: 16 residues. CDR3 coding DNA: TGTGCCACCAGTGACCGGACTAGCGGGGGCCGGGAGACCCAGTACTTC. Translation gives CATSDRTSGGRETQYF.

This clone has a handful of counts. The chain has TRBV13 and TRBJ1-1; D is unresolved. V was cut by 5 bases and J by 3 bases, with 22 bases left in between. Germline values: CDR1 PRHDT, CDR2 FYEKMQ (reference sequence). CDR3 size: 17 residues. The CDR3 sequence: CASSPELEPDTYTEAFF. CDR3 in DNA: TGTGCCAGCAGCCCCGAACTTGAGCCGGATACATACACTGAAGCTTTCTTT.

The chain carries TRBV27 and TRBJ1-1, with TRBD1 matching over 7 bases. Germline V gene lookup returns CDR1 MNHEY and CDR2 SMNVEV (reference sequence). V gave up 7 bases and J gave up 2 bases; unmatched junction bases: 4. CDR3 length equals 13 residues. For the CDR3, the DNA is TGTGCCAGCAACCACAGGGGAAACACTGAAGCTTTCTTT. Protein: CASNHRGNTEAFF.

The chain has TRBV6-2 or TRBV6-3 and TRBJ1-2; no clear D gene. The CDR3 runs to 13 residues. V lost 4 bases to trimming and J lost 5 bases, with 11 bases between them. CDR1 is MNHEY, CDR2 SVGEGT, per germline. CDR3 coding DNA: TGTGCCAGCAGTTTAAGGGAAGGATATGGCTACACCTTC. This sequence encodes CASSLREGYGYTF.

This chain connects TRBV5-6 to TRBJ1-3; D is perhaps TRBD1 (5 bases). This CDR3 region has 15 residues. Trimming removed 4 bases from V and 0 bases from J, with 11 bases in between. In germline, CDR1 is SGHDT, CDR2 YYEEEE. DNA for the CDR3: TGTGCCAGCAGCGGGGACGTAGGCTCTGGAAACACCATATATTTT. It codes for CASSGDVGSGNTIYF. The complete variable domain, with remaining parts taken from reference TRBV5-6 and TRBJ1-3, reads DAGVTQSPTHLIKTRGQQVTLRCSPKSGHDTVSWYQQALGQGPQFIFQYYEEEERQRGNFPDRFSGHQFPNYSSELNVNALLLGDSALYLCASSGDVGSGNTIYFGEGSWLTVV.

The rearrangement uses TRBV6-6 and TRBJ2-2; TRBD2 is a possible D gene (5 bases). V shed 8 bases and J shed 3 bases, with 13 bases lying between them. CDR1 and CDR2 from the germline V gene are MNHNY and SVGAGI (reference sequence). This CDR3 spans 14 amino acids. CDR3 residues: CASEGEYYTGELFF. In DNA form, the CDR3 reads TGTGCCAGCGAGGGCGAATACTACACCGGGGAGCTGTTTTTT.

V and J are TRBV15 and TRBJ2-7, with a tentative D call TRBD2 (6 bases). Germline V gives CDR1 LNHNV, CDR2 YYDKDF (reference sequence). Trimming shortened V by 0 bases and J by 2 bases, and 17 bases separated the two germline ends. The CDR3 runs 17 residues. Here the CDR3 DNA reads TGTGCCACCAGCAGAGATCTGGGGAGGCAGGTAACCTACGAGCAGTACTTC. It is translated as CATSRDLGRQVTYEQYF. The full variable domain, completed using reference TRBV15 and TRBJ2-7, is DAMVIQNPRYQVTQFGKPVTLSCSQTLNHNVMYWYQQKSSQAPKLLFHYYDKDFNNEADTPDNFQSRRPNTSFCFLDIRSPGLGDTAMYLCATSRDLGRQVTYEQYFGPGTRLTVT.

This clone was seen once. The genes are TRBV11-3 and TRBJ2-7; D might be TRBD2 (5 bases). Trimming removed 0 bases at V and 5 bases at J, with 11 bases between. Germline V lookup: CDR1 SGHNT, CDR2 YENEEA. The CDR3 contains 14 residues. The CDR3 reads CASSLEASGNEQYF. As DNA, the CDR3 is TGTGCCAGCAGCTTAGAAGCTTCGGGAAACGAGCAGTACTTC.

The rearrangement joins TRBV15 to TRBJ1-1, with D possibly being TRBD1 (5 bases). Looked up from germline, CDR1 is LNHNV and CDR2 is YYDKDF (reference sequence). V dropped 0 bases and J dropped 7 bases, with 9 bases sitting between them. This CDR3 has 13 amino acids. The CDR3 loop is CATSRDAGLEAFF. The CDR3 DNA is TGTGCCACCAGCAGAGACGCGGGACTTGAAGCTTTCTTT. Full variable domain (remainder filled in from reference TRBV15 and TRBJ1-1): DAMVIQNPRYQVTQFGKPVTLSCSQTLNHNVMYWYQQKSSQAPKLLFHYYDKDFNNEADTPDNFQSRRPNTSFCFLDIRSPGLGDTAMYLCATSRDAGLEAFFGQGTRLTVV.

The chain recombines TRBV12-3 or TRBV12-4 with TRBJ2-5, with D uncertain. V shed 1 base and J shed 9 bases, with 6 bases lying between them. The CDR3 is made up of 11 amino acids. The CDR3 nucleotides read TGTGCCAGCAGTTTAGGGGGTTCCCAGTACTTC. Translated, it gives CASSLGGSQYF.

This clone showed up just a few times. This chain joins TRBV7-9 and TRBJ2-1; D gene ambiguous. The CDR3 totals 15 residues. V gave up 5 bases and J gave up 6 bases, with 17 bases separating them. The germline CDR1 and CDR2 sequences are SEHNR and FQNEAQ (reference sequence). CDR3 residues: CASSNGPPRANEQFF. CDR3 nucleotide sequence: TGTGCCAGCAGCAACGGGCCCCCCCGGGCCAATGAGCAGTTCTTC. The variable domain in full, completed from reference TRBV7-9 and TRBJ2-1, reads DTGVSQNPRHKITKRGQNVTFRCDPISEHNRLYWYRQTLGQGPEFLTYFQNEAQLEKSRLLSDRFSAERPKGSFSTLEIQRTEQGDSAMYLCASSNGPPRANEQFFGPGTRLTVL.